Sequencing of this T cell receptor beta chain was carried out in a study of cytomegalovirus exposure and HLA in healthy donors. General study results and limits: Among TCR beta chains, those listed as cytomegalovirus-associated numbered under 200.

This clone was found once. Its antigen is as yet unknown. Germline V gene lookup returns CDR1 SGHRS and CDR2 YFSETQ. Trimming pared 4 bases from V and 0 bases from J, leaving 16 bases between. The CDR3 loop spans 16 amino acids. Primers for the PCR totalled 60 Vbeta and 13 Jbeta. Data came from immunoSEQ multiplex PCR; TCRdb stores just in-frame clones and leaves some out. The sample carries around 150,000 clones, 87% recorded once. The sequencing input was PBMCs. The chain combines TRBV5-1 with TRBJ1-2, with D perhaps matching TRBD1 (5 bases). The source of this sequence is a young woman in good health and CMV-seronegative. The CDR3, as DNA: TGCGCCAGCAGCCCATTGGGACTCCTCTCTAACTATGGCTACACCTTC. Protein sequence: CASSPLGLLSNYGYTF.